The 3 T cell receptor beta chains in this list originate from one sample, sequenced in a study of blood T cell repertoires in COVID-19 (dated by TCRdb to about 2020). Library construction relied on the immunoSEQ multiplex PCR assay. This is the immuneACCESS table as TCRdb keeps it, with only in-frame sequences that have V and J called. A part of the clones is gone; compared with another copy, unresolved V genes explain less than half, and the rest is unexplained. Here the sample has 210,000 or so clones; 87% occur a single time. Clones ranked in the top ten supply about 1.9% of the sample. The sequenced sample consisted of peripheral blood. Source of these receptors: a man between 35 and 55 years old with active or convalescent COVID-19.

This clone occurred a few times. This sequence joins TRBV7-3 and TRBJ1-2, with TRBD1 matching over 7 bases. Trimming removed 1 base from V and 2 bases from J; junction bases left unmatched: 4. Germline lookup yields CDR1 SGHTA and CDR2 FQGTGA. The CDR3 contains 15 residues. The DNA for the CDR3 is TGTGCCAGCAGCTTAAGTAGGACAGGCAACTATGGCTACACCTTC. It yields the protein CASSLSRTGNYGYTF. The full variable domain, in which reference TRBV7-3 and TRBJ1-2 provide the parts outside the CDR3, is GAGVSQTPSNKVTEKGKYVELRCDPISGHTALYWYRQSLGQGPEFLIYFQGTGAADDSGLPNDRFFAVRPEGSVSTLKIQRTERGDSAVYLCASSLSRTGNYGYTFGSGTRLTVV.

The CDR3 loop is CASSPAGTGGEKLFF. CDR3 coding DNA: TGTGCCAGCAGTCCCGCCGGGACAGGGGGTGAAAAACTGTTTTTT. The chain employs TRBV3-1 (or the pseudogene TRBV3-2) and TRBJ1-4, with TRBD1 identical over 11 bases. The CDR3 extends over 15 amino acids. Germline CDR1 LGHDT, CDR2 YNNKEL (reference sequence). The trim removed 6 bases at V and 7 bases at J, leaving 7 bases unmatched.

This clone was recorded a few times. CDR3 sequence: CASSQGQNEQYF. The CDR3 DNA sequence: TGTGCCAGCAGCCAAGGACAGAACGAGCAGTACTTC. V gene TRBV7-9 combines with J gene TRBJ2-7, with D possibly TRBD1 on 6 matching bases. The V gene's germline CDR1 is SEHNR and CDR2 FQNEAQ (reference sequence). The CDR3 spans 12 residues. V gave up 5 bases and J gave up 5 bases, with 10 bases separating them.